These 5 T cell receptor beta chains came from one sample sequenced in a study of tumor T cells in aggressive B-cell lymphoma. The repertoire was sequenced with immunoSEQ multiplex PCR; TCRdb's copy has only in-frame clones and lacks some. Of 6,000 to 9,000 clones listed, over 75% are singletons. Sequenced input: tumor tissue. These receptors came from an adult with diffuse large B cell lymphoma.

CDR3 sequence (DNA): TGTGCCAGCAGTTACTCTGGGCCGGGGGGGAGCTACACCTTC. This codes for CASSYSGPGGSYTF. This sequence joins TRBV6-5 and TRBJ1-2; D is possibly TRBD1 (5 bases). CDR3 length equals 14 residues. Germline loops: CDR1 MNHEY, CDR2 SVGAGI. Trimming stripped 0 bases from V and 9 bases from J, with 14 bases between.

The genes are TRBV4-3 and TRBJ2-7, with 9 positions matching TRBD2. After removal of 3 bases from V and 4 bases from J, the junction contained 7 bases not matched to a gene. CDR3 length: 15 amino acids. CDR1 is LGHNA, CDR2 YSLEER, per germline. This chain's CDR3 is CASSHRREGPYEQYF. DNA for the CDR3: TGCGCCAGCAGCCATAGGCGGGAGGGCCCGTACGAGCAGTACTTC.

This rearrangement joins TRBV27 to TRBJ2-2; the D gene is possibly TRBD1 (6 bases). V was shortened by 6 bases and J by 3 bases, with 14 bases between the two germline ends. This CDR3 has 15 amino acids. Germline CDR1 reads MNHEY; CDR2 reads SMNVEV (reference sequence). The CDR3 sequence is CASRTQGTHTGELFF. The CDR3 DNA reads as TGTGCCAGCAGGACCCAGGGGACCCACACCGGGGAGCTGTTTTTT.

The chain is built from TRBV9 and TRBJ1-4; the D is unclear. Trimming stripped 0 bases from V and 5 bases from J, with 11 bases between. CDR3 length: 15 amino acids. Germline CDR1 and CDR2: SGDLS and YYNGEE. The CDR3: CASSVGGRRNEKLFF. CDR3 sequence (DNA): TGTGCCAGCAGCGTAGGCGGCAGACGAAATGAAAAACTGTTTTTT.

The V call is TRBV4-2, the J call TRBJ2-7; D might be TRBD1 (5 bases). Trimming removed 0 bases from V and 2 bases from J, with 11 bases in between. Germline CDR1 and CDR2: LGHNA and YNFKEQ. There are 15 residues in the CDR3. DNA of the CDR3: TGTGCCAGCAGCCAAGATCAAACAGGCCCCTACGAGCAGTACTTC. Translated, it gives CASSQDQTGPYEQYF.